The source of this TCR beta chain is a study of blood T cell repertoires in COVID-19. Across the whole study: Specimens from acute and convalescent COVID-19 originated in the United States, Italy and Spain. The cDNA or gDNA used as material had been derived from T cells, B-cell-depleted T cells, or PBMCs.

Authors' analysis steps: Cell counts per sample came from amplifying reference gene primers. Data came from immunoSEQ multiplex PCR; TCRdb stores just in-frame clones and leaves some out. The D gene and trimming were derived from the DNA, and the V and J assignments and clone size from that table. The sample shows 120,000 to 150,000 clones, around nine tenths of them seen only once. The ends were cut back, 5 bases at V and 11 bases at J, with 18 bases in the middle. The CDR3 consists of 13 residues. CDR1 is LGHDT, CDR2 YNNKEL, per germline (reference sequence). Input material: peripheral blood. The receptor comes from a human donor in a cohort sampled during active COVID-19. This chain connects TRBV3-1 (or the pseudogene TRBV3-2) to TRBJ1-1; weak D call: TRBD1 (5 bases). This chain's CDR3 is CASSSPGLPGAFF. CDR3 nucleotides: TGTGCCAGCAGCTCACCGGGACTGCCTGGGGCTTTCTTT.